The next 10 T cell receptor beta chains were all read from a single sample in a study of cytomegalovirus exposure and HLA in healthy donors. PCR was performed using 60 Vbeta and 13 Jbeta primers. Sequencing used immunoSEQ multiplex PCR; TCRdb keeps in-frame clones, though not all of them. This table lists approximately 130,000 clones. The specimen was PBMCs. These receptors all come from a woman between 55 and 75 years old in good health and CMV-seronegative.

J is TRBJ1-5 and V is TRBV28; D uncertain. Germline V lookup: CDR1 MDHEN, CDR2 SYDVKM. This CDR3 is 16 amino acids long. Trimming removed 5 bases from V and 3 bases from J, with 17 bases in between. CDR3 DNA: TGTGCCAGCAGTCCCCCAGGCCCGGGATTCAATCAGCCCCAGCATTTT. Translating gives CASSPPGPGFNQPQHF.

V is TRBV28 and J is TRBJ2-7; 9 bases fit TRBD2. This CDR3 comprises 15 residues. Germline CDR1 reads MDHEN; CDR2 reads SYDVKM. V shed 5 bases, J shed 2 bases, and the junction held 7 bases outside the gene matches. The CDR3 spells CASSPGTSSAYEQYF. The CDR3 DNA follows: TGTGCCAGCAGTCCAGGGACTAGCAGTGCCTACGAGCAGTACTTC.

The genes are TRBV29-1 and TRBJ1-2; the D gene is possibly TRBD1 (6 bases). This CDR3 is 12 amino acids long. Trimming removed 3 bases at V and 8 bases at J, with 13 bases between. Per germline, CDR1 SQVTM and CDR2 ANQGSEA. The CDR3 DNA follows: TGCAGCGTTGAGCAGGGGAGCGGCGGCTACACCTTC. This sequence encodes CSVEQGSGGYTF.

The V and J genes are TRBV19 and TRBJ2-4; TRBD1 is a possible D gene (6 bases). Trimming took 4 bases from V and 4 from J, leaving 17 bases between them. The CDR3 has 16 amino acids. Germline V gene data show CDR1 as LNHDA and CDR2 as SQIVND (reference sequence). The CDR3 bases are TGTGCCAGTAGTACCCACAGGACCGGGACAAAAAACATTCAGTACTTC. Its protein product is CASSTHRTGTKNIQYF.

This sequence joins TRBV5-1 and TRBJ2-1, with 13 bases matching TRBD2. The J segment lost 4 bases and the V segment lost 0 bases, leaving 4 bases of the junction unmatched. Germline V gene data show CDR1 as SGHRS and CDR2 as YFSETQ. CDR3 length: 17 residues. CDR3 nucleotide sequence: TGCGCCAGCAGCTTGGCCGGGACTAGCGGGAAGTACAATGAGCAGTTCTTC. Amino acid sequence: CASSLAGTSGKYNEQFF.

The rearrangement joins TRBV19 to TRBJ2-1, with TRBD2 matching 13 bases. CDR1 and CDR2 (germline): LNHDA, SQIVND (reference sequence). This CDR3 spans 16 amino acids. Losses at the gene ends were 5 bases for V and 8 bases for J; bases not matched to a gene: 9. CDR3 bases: TGTGCCAGTAGTTTCTCCGGGACTAGCGGGATTCATGAGCAGTTCTTC. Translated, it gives CASSFSGTSGIHEQFF.

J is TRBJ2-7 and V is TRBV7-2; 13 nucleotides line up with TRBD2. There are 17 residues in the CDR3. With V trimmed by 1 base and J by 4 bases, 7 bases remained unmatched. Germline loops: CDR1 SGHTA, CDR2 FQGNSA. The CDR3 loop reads CASSLEATSGGVYEQYF. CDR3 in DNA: TGTGCCAGCAGCTTAGAGGCAACTAGCGGGGGGGTGTACGAGCAGTACTTC. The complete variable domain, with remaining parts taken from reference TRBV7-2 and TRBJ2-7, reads GAGVSQSPSNKVTEKGKDVELRCDPISGHTALYWYRQSLGQGLEFLIYFQGNSAPDKSGLPSDRFSAERTGGSVSTLTIQRTQQEDSAVYLCASSLEATSGGVYEQYFGPGTRLTVT.

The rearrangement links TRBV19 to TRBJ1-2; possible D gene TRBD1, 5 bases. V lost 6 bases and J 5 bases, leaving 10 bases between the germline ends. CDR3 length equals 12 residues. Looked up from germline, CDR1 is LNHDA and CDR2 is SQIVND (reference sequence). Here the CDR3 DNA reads TGTGCCAGTAGCGCAGGGTATTATGGCTACACCTTC. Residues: CASSAGYYGYTF.

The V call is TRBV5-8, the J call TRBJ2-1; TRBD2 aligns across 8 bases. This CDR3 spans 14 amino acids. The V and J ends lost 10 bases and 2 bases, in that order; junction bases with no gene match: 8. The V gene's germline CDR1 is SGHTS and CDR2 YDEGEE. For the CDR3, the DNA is TGTGCCGGCCAGCGGGGGTCGCCCTACAATGAGCAGTTCTTC. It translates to CAGQRGSPYNEQFF. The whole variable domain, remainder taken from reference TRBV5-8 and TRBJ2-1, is EAGVTQSPTHLIKTRGQQATLRCSPISGHTSVYWYQQALGLGLQFLLWYDEGEERNRGNFPPRFSGRQFPNYSSELNVNALELEDSALYLCAGQRGSPYNEQFFGPGTRLTVL.

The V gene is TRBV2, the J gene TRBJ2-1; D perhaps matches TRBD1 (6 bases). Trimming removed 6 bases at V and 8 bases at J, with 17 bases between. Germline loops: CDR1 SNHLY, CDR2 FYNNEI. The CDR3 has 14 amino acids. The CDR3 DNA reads TGTGCCAGCAGAGAGGGGGTAGGGGTCTATGAGCAGTTCTTC. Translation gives CASREGVGVYEQFF.